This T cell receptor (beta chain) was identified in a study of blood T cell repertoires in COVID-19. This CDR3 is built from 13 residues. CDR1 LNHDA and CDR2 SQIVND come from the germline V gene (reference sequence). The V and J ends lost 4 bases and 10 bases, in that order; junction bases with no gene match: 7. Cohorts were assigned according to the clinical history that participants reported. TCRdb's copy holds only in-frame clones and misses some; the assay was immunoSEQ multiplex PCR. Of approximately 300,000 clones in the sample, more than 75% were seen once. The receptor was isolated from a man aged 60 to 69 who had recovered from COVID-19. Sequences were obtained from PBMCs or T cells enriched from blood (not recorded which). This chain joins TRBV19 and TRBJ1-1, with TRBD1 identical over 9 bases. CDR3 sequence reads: CASSTTRQGVAFF. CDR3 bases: TGTGCCAGTAGTACAACCCGACAGGGGGTAGCTTTCTTT.